The T cell receptor beta chain described here comes from a study of T cell responses to AZD1222 COVID-19 vaccine. General study findings and limits: Without day 14 samples, only post-peak T cell repertoires were studied. Baseline serostatus was positive in only six AZD1222 recipients. At 160-218 and 743-854, vaccine-associated CD4 TCRs were dominant, and they spanned spike. In the spike-specific TCR repertoire, nearly half reportedly target unmutated variant regions.

The assay was immunoSEQ multiplex PCR, and TCRdb's table has in-frame clones only and misses some. Of 70,000 to 95,000 clones in the sample, approximately 90% were seen once. A remark on this clone: Its antigen is currently unknown.

Sequencing was performed on peripheral blood, taken 28 days after the second AZD1222 dose. The clonotype comes from an adult who received the AZD1222 COVID-19 vaccine.

The CDR3 protein is CASSVQGIAEAFF. The CDR3 DNA is TGTGCCAGCAGTGTTCAGGGGATAGCTGAAGCTTTCTTT. The genes are TRBV6-6 and TRBJ1-1, with D maybe TRBD1 (6 bases). This CDR3 comprises 13 residues. Germline CDR1 MNHNY, CDR2 SVGAGI (reference sequence). V lost 5 bases to trimming and J lost 6 bases, with 13 bases between them.